Sequencing of this T cell receptor beta chain was carried out in a study of cytomegalovirus exposure and HLA in healthy donors. Whole-study results and caveats: Among TCR beta chains of equal frequency, HLA-associated ones were more clonally expanded in a later analysis. Researchers reportedly found TCR beta sequences accurately predicted most subjects' HLA-A and HLA-B alleles. CMV antigen specificity was confirmed in vitro for three CMV-associated chains. Listed as cytomegalovirus-associated were 150 or so TCR beta chains.

PCR was performed using 60 Vbeta and 13 Jbeta primers. The data were produced by immunoSEQ multiplex PCR, yet TCRdb's version contains in-frame clones alone and is incomplete. The sample lists fewer than 200,000 clones, roughly 79% occurring once. Germline CDR1 is SGHTS and CDR2 is YDEGEE. CDR3 length equals 15 residues. Trimming took off 4 bases at V and 0 bases at J, with 13 bases between the two ends. Points on this clone: Its antigen is still unknown.

The TCR sequence derives from a woman in her forties or fifties in good health and CMV-seronegative. The sample taken for sequencing was PBMCs. The chain couples TRBV5-8 to TRBJ2-5, with a possible D match to TRBD2 (5 bases). This CDR3 reads CASSQLGKYQETQYF. The CDR3 DNA is TGTGCCAGCAGCCAACTAGGGAAGTACCAAGAGACCCAGTACTTC. Full variable domain (outside the CDR3, taken from reference TRBV5-8 and TRBJ2-5): EAGVTQSPTHLIKTRGQQATLRCSPISGHTSVYWYQQALGLGLQFLLWYDEGEERNRGNFPPRFSGRQFPNYSSELNVNALELEDSALYLCASSQLGKYQETQYFGPGTRLLVL.